This passage covers 12 T cell receptor beta chains from one sample sequenced in a study of blood T cell repertoires in COVID-19. Sequencing used immunoSEQ multiplex PCR; TCRdb keeps in-frame clones, though not all of them. Found here are about 120,000 clones, about nine tenths of them singletons; the top ten hold just under 30%. Sequencing was done on a sample of peripheral blood. Receptors originate from a woman between 65 and 79 years old with acute or convalescent COVID-19.

The CDR3 loop is CASSESIQAYEQYF. The CDR3 DNA follows: TGCGCCAGCAGTGAGTCGATACAAGCCTACGAGCAGTACTTC. The rearrangement links TRBV10-1 to TRBJ2-7; no definite D call. The CDR3 runs 14 residues. CDR1 and CDR2 from the germline V gene are WNHNN and SYGVQD (reference sequence). The V end lost 0 bases, the J end lost 2 bases, and 8 bases lay between the germline ends.

V gene TRBV30 combines with J gene TRBJ2-7, with TRBD1 matching over 9 bases. Germline loops: CDR1 GTSNPN, CDR2 SVGIG (reference sequence). The CDR3 has 15 residues. With V trimmed by 6 bases and J by 0 bases, 9 bases remained unmatched. CDR3 in DNA: TGTGCCTGTCGCCAACAGGGGGCCTCCTCCTACGAGCAGTACTTC. It is translated as CACRQQGASSYEQYF.

The J gene is TRBJ1-4, the V gene TRBV5-6, with 12 bases aligning to TRBD1. CDR1 is SGHDT, CDR2 YYEEEE, per germline. With 5 bases clipped from V and 11 bases from J, the junction kept 7 bases outside the gene matches. CDR3 length: 14 residues. The CDR3 DNA sequence: TGTGCCAGCAGTTTCCGGGACAGGGGGCCGAAACTGTTTTTT. This translates into CASSFRDRGPKLFF. Variable domain in full (rest from reference TRBV5-6 and TRBJ1-4): DAGVTQSPTHLIKTRGQQVTLRCSPKSGHDTVSWYQQALGQGPQFIFQYYEEEERQRGNFPDRFSGHQFPNYSSELNVNALLLGDSALYLCASSFRDRGPKLFFGSGTQLSVL.

The chain is built from TRBV5-1 and TRBJ2-7, with D unclear. Germline lookup yields CDR1 SGHRS and CDR2 YFSETQ. The CDR3 has 14 residues. The germline V and J ends were trimmed by 5 bases and 1 base, with 13 bases remaining between them. CDR3 amino acids: CASRDTANSYEQYF. The DNA of the CDR3 is TGCGCCAGCAGAGATACAGCTAATTCCTACGAGCAGTACTTC.

V usage is TRBV30 and J usage is TRBJ1-3; a weak D match, TRBD1 (5 bases). Germline V gives CDR1 GTSNPN, CDR2 SVGIG (reference sequence). V lost 0 bases to trimming and J lost 0 bases, with 12 bases between them. The length of the CDR3 is 16 residues. The DNA of the CDR3 is TGTGCCTGGAGTGTATCTAAGGGGTCCTCTGGAAACACCATATATTTT. Amino acids: CAWSVSKGSSGNTIYF.

The V and J genes are TRBV4-1 and TRBJ1-2; D ambiguous. The germline gives CDR1 MGHRA, CDR2 YSYEKL. The ends were cut back, 1 base at V and 7 bases at J, with 16 bases in the middle. The CDR3 has 15 amino acids. CDR3 sequence (DNA): TGCGCCAGCAGCCAAGTCCTTTCTCCTAACCTTGGCTACACCTTC. As protein: CASSQVLSPNLGYTF.

The J gene is TRBJ2-3, the V gene TRBV5-4, with unresolved D. V lost 3 bases, J lost 10 bases, and 12 bases lay in between. This CDR3 has 12 amino acids. Germline lookup yields CDR1 SGHNT and CDR2 YYREEE (reference sequence). The CDR3 reads CASSSPESAQYF. The CDR3 DNA reads TGTGCCAGCAGCTCGCCGGAGAGCGCGCAGTATTTT.

V is TRBV24-1 and J is TRBJ1-5, with a tentative D call TRBD1 (6 bases). Between the trimmed V and J ends, which lost 4 bases and 1 base, there was a span of 10 bases. CDR3 length equals 15 residues. CDR1 KGHDR and CDR2 SFDVKD come from the germline V gene. The CDR3 here is CATSDRTESNQPQHF. CDR3 coding DNA: TGTGCCACCAGTGACCGGACAGAAAGCAATCAGCCCCAGCATTTT.

This chain connects TRBV28 to TRBJ2-7; 7 nucleotides agree with TRBD1. The CDR3 loop spans 13 amino acids. Germline V gene lookup returns CDR1 MDHEN and CDR2 SYDVKM. Unmatched junction bases numbered 8, after V lost 7 bases and J lost 5 bases. CDR3 loop: CASTLTGTHEQYF. CDR3 coding DNA: TGTGCCAGCACCCTGACAGGGACCCACGAGCAGTACTTC. Together with reference TRBV28 and TRBJ2-7, the CDR3 gives the full variable domain: DVKVTQSSRYLVKRTGEKVFLECVQDMDHENMFWYRQDPGLGLRLIYFSYDVKMKEKGDIPEGYSVSREKKERFSLILESASTNQTSMYLCASTLTGTHEQYFGPGTRLTVT.

Remarks on this clone: Other nucleotide sequences from this sample produce the same CDR3. The chain joins TRBV7-3 to TRBJ2-1; D gene ambiguous. The V end was cut by 8 bases, the J end by 2 bases, with 10 bases between. Germline lookup yields CDR1 SGHTA and CDR2 FQGTGA. This CDR3 region has 13 residues. The CDR3 loop is CASSLGPYNEQFF. The CDR3, as DNA: TGTGCCAGCTCCCTAGGCCCCTACAATGAGCAGTTCTTC.

The V gene is TRBV7-2, the J gene TRBJ1-6; no reliable D call. Germline V CDR1 and CDR2: SGHTA, FQGNSA. The CDR3 loop spans 14 amino acids. The germline V and J ends were trimmed by 2 bases and 6 bases, with 8 bases remaining between them. The CDR3 nucleotides read TGTGCCAGCAGCTTATACACGTCTAATTCACCCCTCCACTTT. Its protein product is CASSLYTSNSPLHF.

V gene TRBV28 combines with J gene TRBJ1-6, with D uncertain. This CDR3 region has 15 residues. The V gene's germline CDR1 is MDHEN and CDR2 SYDVKM. Trimming removed 5 bases from V and 7 bases from J, with 15 bases in between. Here the CDR3 reads CASSTAGPRNSPLHF. The CDR3 nucleotides are TGTGCCAGCAGTACGGCGGGCCCCAGGAATTCACCCCTCCACTTT.